The clone carrying this TCR beta chain was observed a few times. A read error may produce the germline difference seen at one junction end. TCRdb independently ran MiXCR on the RT-PCR reads; one entry per CDR3 protein. The sample includes almost 700,000 distinct CDR3 sequences, 12% to 15% of them seen just once. CDR1 and CDR2 (germline): SSHAT, FNYEAQ (reference sequence). This CDR3 has 14 residues. This clonotype was sampled from a female donor in good health, serving as a healthy control. The chain recombines TRBV7-7 with TRBJ2-5; 7 bases map to TRBD2. The material sequenced was memory CD4+ T cells from blood. CDR3 residues: CASSPPGTKETQYF. The CDR3 DNA sequence: TGTGCTAGCAGCCCCCCCGGGACTAAAGAGACCCAGTACTTC.